A selection of T cell receptor beta chains follows, all from one sample in a study of T cell changes during pregnancy in multiple sclerosis. This table comes from immunoSEQ multiplex PCR, and its TCRdb copy is limited to in-frame clones, with some not included. The sample contains about 100,000 clones, roughly 90% of which appear only once. The specimen was peripheral blood, collected after pregnancy. The receptors come from a female donor with multiple sclerosis, enrolled in a pregnancy study. Both conserved end residues are part of each CDR3. D genes are given only for firm matches. Size is omitted from some rows. Given values are once, few, many or a class for expanded clones.

>NA|TRBD1|TRBJ2-7|TRBV11-2
CASRGQAYGQYF
TGTGCCTCACGGGGACAGGCGTACGGGCAGTACTTC
>NA|NA|TRBJ2-3|TRBV7-3
CASSFLSGTDTQYF
TGTGCCAGCAGCTTCCTTTCGGGCACAGATACGCAGTATTTT
>NA|TRBD1|TRBJ1-2|TRBV9
CASSAWDSNYGYTF
TGTGCCAGCAGCGCCTGGGACAGTAACTATGGCTACACCTTC
>NA|TRBD1|TRBJ1-2|TRBV10-3
CAISATGEGYTF
TGTGCCATCAGCGCTACAGGGGAGGGCTACACCTTC
>NA|NA|TRBJ1-1|TRBV2
CASSTVTEAFF
TGTGCCAGCAGCACAGTGACTGAAGCTTTCTTT
>NA|TRBD1|TRBJ1-2|TRBV6-5
CASRLTGAYGYTF
TGTGCCAGCAGGCTGACAGGGGCCTATGGCTACACCTTC
>NA|NA|TRBJ1-1|TRBV6-6
CATQISTRAGAEAFF
TGTGCCACACAGATCTCCACACGGGCGGGGGCTGAAGCTTTCTTT
>NA|NA|TRBJ2-1|TRBV6-1
CASRSSYNEQFF
TGTGCCAGCAGGAGCTCCTACAATGAGCAGTTCTTC
>few|TRBD2|TRBJ2-1|TRBV27
CASSPLDSGRASEQFF
TGTGCCAGCAGCCCTCTGGATAGCGGGAGGGCTAGTGAGCAGTTCTTC
>once|TRBD1|TRBJ1-1|TRBV5-1
CASSANRGGTEAFF
TGCGCCAGCAGCGCCAACAGGGGCGGGACTGAAGCTTTCTTT
>NA|TRBD2|TRBJ2-3|TRBV19
CATVGREFTDTQYF
TGTGCCACTGTTGGGCGGGAGTTCACAGATACGCAGTATTTT
>NA|TRBD2|TRBJ2-1|TRBV6-5
CASSRPTSLRHEQFF
TGTGCCAGCAGCCGCCCGACTAGCTTAAGGCATGAGCAGTTCTTC
>NA|NA|TRBJ1-5|TRBV2
CASSEVAGPAQHF
TGTGCCAGCAGTGAAGTCGCAGGGCCAGCCCAGCATTTT
>NA|TRBD1|TRBJ1-5|TRBV27
CASSLYGDSSNQPQHF
TGTGCCAGCAGTTTATACGGGGACAGTAGCAATCAGCCCCAGCATTTT
>NA|NA|TRBJ2-3|TRBV7-3
CASSLTLALGDTQYF
TGTGCCAGCAGCTTAACACTAGCCTTAGGGGATACGCAGTATTTT
>NA|NA|TRBJ2-7|TRBV28
CASSRDRPNEQYF
TGTGCCAGCAGTCGAGACAGGCCCAACGAGCAGTACTTC
>NA|TRBD1|TRBJ2-2|TRBV5-1
CASRQTGTGELFF
TGCGCCAGCAGGCAGACAGGGACCGGGGAGCTGTTTTTT
>NA|TRBD2|TRBJ2-7|TRBV27
CASRPAGEVSEQYF
TGTGCCAGCAGGCCAGCGGGAGAAGTTTCCGAGCAGTACTTC
>NA|NA|TRBJ2-3|TRBV5-6
CASSHMTAYTTDTQYF
TGTGCCAGCAGCCATATGACAGCCTACACGACAGATACGCAGTATTTT
>NA|NA|TRBJ1-2|TRBV4-1
CASSQEEGYGYTF
TGCGCCAGCAGCCAAGAAGAGGGTTATGGCTACACCTTC
>few|TRBD1|TRBJ2-1|TRBV5-8
CASSLIGQGTNEQFF
TGTGCCAGCAGCTTAATCGGACAGGGTACAAATGAGCAGTTCTTC
>NA|NA|TRBJ2-7|TRBV5-4
CASSSENGVTAYEQYF
TGTGCCAGCAGTTCTGAGAATGGAGTAACTGCCTACGAGCAGTACTTC
>NA|NA|TRBJ2-2|TRBV10-3
CAISRVAGELFF
TGTGCCATCAGCAGGGTGGCCGGGGAGCTGTTTTTT
>NA|TRBD1|TRBJ2-1|TRBV5-6
CASWTTGSVRNEQFF
TGTGCCAGCTGGACGACAGGGTCGGTCCGCAATGAGCAGTTCTTC
>NA|NA|TRBJ2-5|TRBV6-6
CASSPQGVVAETQYF
TGTGCCAGCAGTCCCCAGGGTGTAGTTGCTGAGACCCAGTACTTC
>NA|NA|TRBJ2-5|TRBV19
CASSSTAAKKETQYF
TGTGCCAGTAGTTCAACAGCGGCGAAAAAAGAGACCCAGTACTTC